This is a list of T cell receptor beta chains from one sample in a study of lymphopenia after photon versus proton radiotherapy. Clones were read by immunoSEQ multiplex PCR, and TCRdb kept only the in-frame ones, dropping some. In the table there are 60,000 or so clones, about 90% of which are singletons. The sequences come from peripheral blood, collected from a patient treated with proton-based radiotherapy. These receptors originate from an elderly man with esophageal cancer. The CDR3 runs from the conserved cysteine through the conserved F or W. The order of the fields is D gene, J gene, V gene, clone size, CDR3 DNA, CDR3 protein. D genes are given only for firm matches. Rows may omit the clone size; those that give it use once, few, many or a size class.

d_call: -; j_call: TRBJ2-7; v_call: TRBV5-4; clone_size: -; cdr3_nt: TGTGCCAGCAGCCCGCCGGACGTGGCCTACGAGCAGTACTTC; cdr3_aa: CASSPPDVAYEQYF
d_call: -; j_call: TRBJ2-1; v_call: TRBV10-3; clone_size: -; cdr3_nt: TGTGCCATCAGTGAGTCGAGCCCCTGGATAAGGGGGGGCAATGAGCAGTTCTTC; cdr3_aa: CAISESSPWIRGGNEQFF
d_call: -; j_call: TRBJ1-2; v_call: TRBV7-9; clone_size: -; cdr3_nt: TGTGCCAGCAGCTTAGTCTATGGCTACACCTTC; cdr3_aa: CASSLVYGYTF
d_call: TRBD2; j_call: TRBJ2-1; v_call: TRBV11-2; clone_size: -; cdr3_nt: TGTGCCAGCAGCCCACTGCGCGGGAGGGCCCTTGAGCAGTTCTTC; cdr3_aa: CASSPLRGRALEQFF
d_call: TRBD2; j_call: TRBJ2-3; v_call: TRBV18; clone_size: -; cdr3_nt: TGTGCCAGCTCCCGCGCAGCGGGAGGAGATACGCAGTATTTT; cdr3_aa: CASSRAAGGDTQYF
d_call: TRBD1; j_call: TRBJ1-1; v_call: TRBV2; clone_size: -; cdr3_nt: TGTGCCAGCAGAACCGGGACAGGGGCCCAAGGACAGGAAGCTTTCTTT; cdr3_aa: CASRTGTGAQGQEAFF
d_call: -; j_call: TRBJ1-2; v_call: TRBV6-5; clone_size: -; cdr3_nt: TGTGCCAGCAGTTCGAGTGTATATGGCTACACCTTC; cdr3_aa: CASSSSVYGYTF
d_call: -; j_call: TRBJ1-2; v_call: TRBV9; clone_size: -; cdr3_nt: TGTGCCAGCAGCGTAGCGGAGCATTATGGCTACACCTTC; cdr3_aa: CASSVAEHYGYTF
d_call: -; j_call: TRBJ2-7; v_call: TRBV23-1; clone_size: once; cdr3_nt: TGCGCCAGCAGTCACCCCCGCGGACTCCCGATCTCCTACGAGCAGTACTTC; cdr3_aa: CASSHPRGLPISYEQYF
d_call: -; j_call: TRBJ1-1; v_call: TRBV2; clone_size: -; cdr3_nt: TGTGCCAGCAGTGAATGGGGAGTGGGGTTAGGCACTGAAGCTTTCTTT; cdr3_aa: CASSEWGVGLGTEAFF
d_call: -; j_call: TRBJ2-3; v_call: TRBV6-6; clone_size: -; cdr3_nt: TGTGCCAGCAGCCTCAGGGTTTCTAGCACAGATACGCAGTATTTT; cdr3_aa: CASSLRVSSTDTQYF